These 9 T cell receptor beta chains came from one sample sequenced in a study of post-analysis software for immune sequencing data. General study points: Five TRBV segments were significantly more frequent in patients than in controls. TRBV5-6, TRBV5-1 and TRBV20-1 were among these segments.

These TCRs are of unknown antigen specificity. The TCR beta cDNA libraries carried unique molecular identifiers. TCRdb called the PCR reads again in MiXCR, with one record for every CDR3 protein. Seen here are about 170,000 distinct CDR3 sequences, about 29% observed once, and the top ten hold less than 1.6%. What was sequenced was blood. Source of these receptors: a girl aged 10-17 years with multiple sclerosis.

The rearrangement uses TRBV5-1 and TRBJ2-1, with 7 bases matching TRBD2. This CDR3 is built from 14 residues. CDR1 is SGHRS, CDR2 YFSETQ, per germline. The V segment lost 4 bases and the J segment 6 bases; nucleotides outside the gene matches: 7. This CDR3 reads CASSPNPGGNEQFF. CDR3 sequence (DNA): TGCGCCAGCAGCCCTAACCCGGGAGGCAATGAGCAGTTCTTC.

This clonotype was seen ten or more times. The chain couples TRBV19 to TRBJ2-7; no clear D. Germline-derived CDR1 and CDR2 are LNHDA and SQIVND (reference sequence). Trimming took off 0 bases at V and 0 bases at J, with 15 bases between the two ends. This CDR3 region has 17 residues. The CDR3 DNA reads TGTGCCAGTAGTATAGATATCGCTAACGTAGACTCCTACGAGCAGTACTTC. Its translation is CASSIDIANVDSYEQYF.

The chain has TRBV6-1 and TRBJ1-2, with 8 bases lining up with TRBD1. CDR3 size: 13 residues. Germline CDR1 and CDR2: MNHNS and SASEGT. With 6 bases clipped from V and 8 bases from J, the junction kept 8 bases outside the gene matches. The CDR3 region has the DNA TGTGCCAGCAGGGAGGACAGGGAAAGGGGCTACACCTTC. Its protein is CASREDRERGYTF.

This clonotype was counted ten times or more. The V gene is TRBV7-9, the J gene TRBJ2-3, with 7 positions matching TRBD2. Looked up from germline, CDR1 is SEHNR and CDR2 is FQNEAQ (reference sequence). V trimming: 5 bases; J trimming: 9 bases; junction bases outside the gene matches: 11. This CDR3 has 14 amino acids. The CDR3 DNA reads as TGTGCCAGCAGCCTTTCTCCCACTAGCGACACGCAGTATTTT. Translated, it gives CASSLSPTSDTQYF. The entire variable domain, with the rest obtained from reference TRBV7-9 and TRBJ2-3, is as follows: DTGVSQNPRHKITKRGQNVTFRCDPISEHNRLYWYRQTLGQGPEFLTYFQNEAQLEKSRLLSDRFSAERPKGSFSTLEIQRTEQGDSAMYLCASSLSPTSDTQYFGPGTRLTVL.

The V call is TRBV7-9, the J call TRBJ1-1; 8 nucleotides agree with TRBD1. The junction had 6 bases not matched to a gene; V was cut back by 11 bases and J by 1 base. Germline V gene data show CDR1 as SEHNR and CDR2 as FQNEAQ (reference sequence). The CDR3 contains 13 residues. CDR3 sequence reads: CAPGTGSNTEAFF. CDR3 nucleotide sequence: TGTGCCCCCGGGACAGGATCGAACACTGAAGCTTTCTTT.

In this sample, this clonotype turned up many times. The rearrangement links TRBV11-2 to TRBJ2-1, with 7 bases fitting TRBD2. The trim removed 5 bases at V and 5 bases at J, leaving 6 bases unmatched. This CDR3 comprises 14 residues. Germline assignment: CDR1 SGHAT and CDR2 FQNNGV. The CDR3 is CASSRPSGHNEQFF. Here the CDR3 DNA reads TGTGCCAGCAGCCGGCCTAGCGGACACAATGAGCAGTTCTTC. Variable domain in full (rest from reference TRBV11-2 and TRBJ2-1): EAGVAQSPRYKIIEKRQSVAFWCNPISGHATLYWYQQILGQGPKLLIQFQNNGVVDDSQLPKDRFSAERLKGVDSTLKIQPAKLEDSAVYLCASSRPSGHNEQFFGPGTRLTVL.

This clonotype showed up many times. The chain joins TRBV9 to TRBJ2-7; maybe TRBD1 (6 bases). Germline V gene lookup returns CDR1 SGDLS and CDR2 YYNGEE. V lost 0 bases to trimming and J lost 4 bases, with 14 bases between them. The length of the CDR3 is 15 residues. In DNA form, the CDR3 reads TGTGCCAGCAGCGTAGCTGGGGGCTCAATTTACGAGCAGTACTTC. The encoded protein is CASSVAGGSIYEQYF.

This clonotype was seen only a few times. CDR3 coding DNA: TGTGCCAGCAGTTTCGAGTACACTGAAGCTTTCTTT. It specifies CASSFEYTEAFF. This chain links TRBV12-3 or TRBV12-4 with TRBJ1-1; D is unresolved. V was clipped by 3 bases and J by 3 bases, with 5 bases between them. The CDR3 runs to 12 residues.

In nucleotides, the CDR3 is TGTGCCAGCAGCACCATAGCGGGAGGTGGCTCTGATGAGCAGTTCTTC. Encoded protein: CASSTIAGGGSDEQFF. The chain joins TRBV5-4 to TRBJ2-1; 10 bases match TRBD2. The CDR3 contains 16 residues. The germline V gene has CDR1 SGHNT and CDR2 YYREEE (reference sequence). The J segment lost 8 bases and the V segment lost 4 bases, leaving 12 bases of the junction unmatched.